A single T cell receptor (beta chain) is shown here with its context. The record originates from a study of blood T cell repertoires in COVID-19. The overall study: Sample material is recorded as cDNA or gDNA derived from T cells, B-cell-depleted T cells, or PBMCs.

Assay: immunoSEQ multiplex PCR; the TCRdb copy retains only in-frame clones and omits some. The data hold some 42,000 clones, with around 81% observed a single time. This CDR3 contains 16 residues. Germline trimming cut 0 bases from V and 4 bases from J; bases unmatched to any gene: 3. CDR1 is MRHNA, CDR2 SNTAGT, per germline. The sequence was obtained from a man over 45 with active COVID-19. Sequencing was performed on peripheral blood. The V and J genes are TRBV6-4 and TRBJ2-1; 10 bases match TRBD2. The CDR3 nucleotides read TGTGCCAGCAGTGACTCTCCTAGCGGGAGTTACAATGAGCAGTTCTTC. As protein: CASSDSPSGSYNEQFF.